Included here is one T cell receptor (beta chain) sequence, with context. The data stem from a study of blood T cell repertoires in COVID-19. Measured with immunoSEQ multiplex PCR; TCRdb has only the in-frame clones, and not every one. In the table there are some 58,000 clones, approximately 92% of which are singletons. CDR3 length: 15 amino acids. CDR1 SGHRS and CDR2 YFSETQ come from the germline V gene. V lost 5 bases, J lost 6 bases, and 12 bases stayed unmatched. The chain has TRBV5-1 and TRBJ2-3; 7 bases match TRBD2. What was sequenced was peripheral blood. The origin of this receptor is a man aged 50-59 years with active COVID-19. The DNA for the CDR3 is TGCGCCAGCAGTGACCGTGGGAGGGCTGGGGATACGCAGTATTTT. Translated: CASSDRGRAGDTQYF.